The 19 T cell receptor beta chains presented below share a single source sample, sequenced in a study of T-cell memory formation after mild COVID-19. From the 5' RACE reads, TCRdb called clonotypes with MiXCR, one entry per CDR3 protein. The sample records about 90,000 distinct CDR3 sequences, about 14% being singletons. The source material was PBMCs or a T cell subset sorted from them (not recorded which). These receptor sequences come from a man aged 18 to 29 who had mild COVID-19 (a few samples of this study predate the infection). Cell type and time point are not known.

This clonotype was seen a handful of times. This rearrangement joins TRBV5-8 to TRBJ1-6, with TRBD1 as a possible D gene (5 bases). The CDR3 runs to 11 residues. The V gene's germline CDR1 is SGHTS and CDR2 YDEGEE. V was trimmed by 3 bases and J by 18 bases, leaving 13 bases between them. The CDR3 protein is CASSSGGLPHF. CDR3 bases: TGTGCCAGCAGCTCGGGGGGACTCCCCCACTTT.

Many counts were recorded for this clonotype. CDR3: CASRLGGAINEQFF. Here the CDR3 DNA reads TGTGCCAGCAGACTGGGGGGCGCGATCAATGAGCAGTTCTTC. The chain uses TRBV27 and TRBJ2-1; D might be TRBD1 or TRBD2, each matching 6 bases. Germline V gene lookup returns CDR1 MNHEY and CDR2 SMNVEV (reference sequence). Trimming pared 6 bases from V and 6 bases from J, leaving 15 bases between. The CDR3 has 14 residues.

This sequence joins TRBV9 and TRBJ2-1; possibly TRBD2 for D (6 bases). Germline loops: CDR1 SGDLS, CDR2 YYNGEE. CDR3 length: 15 amino acids. V lost 3 bases, J lost 1 base, and 11 bases lay in between. CDR3 loop: CASSAGERSYNEQFF. The CDR3 DNA sequence: TGTGCCAGCAGCGCGGGGGAACGTTCCTACAATGAGCAGTTCTTC. Full variable domain (rest looked up from reference TRBV9 and TRBJ2-1): DSGVTQTPKHLITATGQRVTLRCSPRSGDLSVYWYQQSLDQGLQFLIQYYNGEERAKGNILERFSAQQFPDLHSELNLSSLELGDSALYFCASSAGERSYNEQFFGPGTRLTVL.

This sequence joins TRBV11-2 and TRBJ1-2; D gene ambiguous. V was cut by 5 bases and J by 7 bases, with 14 bases left in between. CDR3 size: 13 residues. Looked up from germline, CDR1 is SGHAT and CDR2 is FQNNGV. The CDR3 sequence: CASSHRRIVGYTF. DNA for the CDR3: TGTGCCAGCAGCCACCGGAGAATTGTTGGCTACACCTTC.

CDR3 amino acids: CASSPGRGRALNEQFF. As DNA, the CDR3 is TGCGCCAGCAGCCCTGGCAGGGGGCGGGCTTTGAATGAGCAGTTCTTC. The chain carries TRBV4-3 and TRBJ2-1, with 8 bases lining up with TRBD1. The CDR3 is made up of 16 amino acids. V lost 4 bases and J lost 7; bases outside the gene matches: 12. CDR1 is LGHNA and CDR2 is YSLEER in the germline V gene.

This clonotype came up a few times. The genes are TRBV5-1 and TRBJ1-2, with unresolved D. The CDR3 length is 14 residues. Trimming stripped 0 bases from V and 2 bases from J, with 8 bases between. Germline-derived CDR1 and CDR2 are SGHRS and YFSETQ. This chain's CDR3 is CASSLVSLNYGYTF. CDR3 nucleotide sequence: TGCGCCAGCAGCTTGGTATCCCTAAACTATGGCTACACCTTC. The full variable domain, rest sourced from reference TRBV5-1 and TRBJ1-2, is KAGVTQTPRYLIKTRGQQVTLSCSPISGHRSVSWYQQTPGQGLQFLFEYFSETQRNKGNFPGRFSGRQFSNSRSEMNVSTLELGDSALYLCASSLVSLNYGYTFGSGTRLTVV.

The V gene is TRBV2, the J gene TRBJ2-7; D is undetermined. Germline V gene sequence: CDR1 SNHLY, CDR2 FYNNEI. The CDR3 has 13 amino acids. V was pared by 4 bases and J by 5 bases, with 12 bases between. The CDR3 region is CASSGGLSHEQYF. The CDR3 DNA follows: TGTGCCAGCAGTGGAGGCTTGAGCCACGAGCAGTACTTC.

At least ten counts were recorded for this clonotype. V is TRBV27 and J is TRBJ2-7; 7 nucleotides line up with TRBD1. Germline CDR1 and CDR2: MNHEY and SMNVEV (reference sequence). This CDR3 spans 14 amino acids. Trimming cost V 5 bases and J 1 base; bases outside gene matches: 5. The CDR3 loop is CASSLDRDSYEQYV. CDR3 sequence (DNA): TGTGCCAGCAGTCTCGACAGGGATTCCTACGAGCAGTACGTC.

This clonotype came up a few times. The chain couples TRBV2 to TRBJ2-7; 10 bases are shared with TRBD1. Trimming removed 8 bases from V and 4 bases from J; junction bases left unmatched: 8. CDR3 length: 14 amino acids. Germline lookup yields CDR1 SNHLY and CDR2 FYNNEI. CDR3 nucleotides: TGTGCCAGCTCACCGACAGGGGGCACGTACGAGCAGTACTTC. Amino acid sequence: CASSPTGGTYEQYF.

V and J are TRBV5-1 and TRBJ2-1, with 16 bases identical to TRBD2. Germline V gene sequence: CDR1 SGHRS, CDR2 YFSETQ. J was trimmed by 8 bases and V by 2 bases; bases with no gene match: 10. The CDR3 is 18 residues long. The CDR3 here is CASSFYGTSGGAGDEQFF. Here the CDR3 DNA reads TGCGCCAGCAGCTTTTACGGGACTAGCGGGGGGGCAGGAGATGAGCAGTTCTTC.

Only a few counts were recorded for this clonotype. J is TRBJ2-5 and V is TRBV7-9, with 13 nucleotides matching TRBD2. Germline V gene lookup returns CDR1 SEHNR and CDR2 FQNEAQ (reference sequence). The J segment lost 5 bases and the V segment lost 2 bases, leaving 5 bases of the junction unmatched. CDR3 length: 16 residues. The CDR3 DNA reads as TGTGCCAGCAGCTTACCGACTAGCGGGGGGTCTGAGACCCAGTACTTC. This sequence encodes CASSLPTSGGSETQYF.

This clonotype has more than one count but fewer than ten. J is TRBJ2-5 and V is TRBV2; D is ambiguous. Trimming took off 8 bases at V and 1 base at J, with 20 bases between the two ends. This CDR3 spans 16 amino acids. Germline CDR1 SNHLY, CDR2 FYNNEI. The chain's CDR3 is CASLPSRLGFQETQYF. The CDR3 bases are TGTGCCAGCTTACCCTCCCGTTTGGGTTTCCAAGAGACCCAGTACTTC.

This clonotype was seen a few times. The chain carries TRBV9 and TRBJ1-3; D is undetermined. The germline V gene has CDR1 SGDLS and CDR2 YYNGEE. With 0 bases removed from V and 4 bases from J, the gap between germline ends came to 14 bases. The CDR3 totals 16 residues. The CDR3 here is CASSVEKTTQGNTIYF. The CDR3 bases are TGTGCCAGCAGCGTAGAGAAAACAACACAAGGAAACACCATATATTTT. The entire variable domain, with the rest obtained from reference TRBV9 and TRBJ1-3, is as follows: DSGVTQTPKHLITATGQRVTLRCSPRSGDLSVYWYQQSLDQGLQFLIQYYNGEERAKGNILERFSAQQFPDLHSELNLSSLELGDSALYFCASSVEKTTQGNTIYFGEGSWLTVV.

In its sample, this clonotype was seen a few times. The chain has TRBV4-1 and TRBJ1-1; tentative D call: TRBD1 (6 bases). The CDR3 has 15 amino acids. Per the germline V gene, CDR1 is MGHRA and CDR2 is YSYEKL. Trimming stripped 3 bases from V and 6 bases from J, with 17 bases between. CDR3 residues: CASSQSPGVFAEAFF. The CDR3 DNA sequence: TGCGCCAGCAGCCAGTCACCAGGGGTTTTCGCTGAAGCTTTCTTT.

This clonotype was seen many times. The gene calls are TRBV7-3 and TRBJ2-1; tentatively, D is TRBD1 or TRBD2 (5 bases each). Trimming removed 1 base from V and 7 bases from J, with 8 bases in between. The CDR3 length is 13 residues. Per germline, CDR1 SGHTA and CDR2 FQGTGA. CDR3: CASSLSGGNEQFF. CDR3 bases: TGTGCCAGCAGCTTAAGTGGGGGAAATGAGCAGTTCTTC. Full variable domain (remainder filled in from reference TRBV7-3 and TRBJ2-1): GAGVSQTPSNKVTEKGKYVELRCDPISGHTALYWYRQSLGQGPEFLIYFQGTGAADDSGLPNDRFFAVRPEGSVSTLKIQRTERGDSAVYLCASSLSGGNEQFFGPGTRLTVL.

The gene calls are TRBV7-9 and TRBJ2-7; 8 bases are a match to TRBD2. From germline, CDR1 is SEHNR and CDR2 FQNEAQ (reference sequence). V lost 11 bases and J lost 0; bases outside the gene matches: 6. The CDR3 extends over 13 amino acids. CDR3 region: CALGRGSSYEQYV. Here the CDR3 DNA reads TGTGCCCTCGGGAGGGGCAGCTCCTACGAGCAGTACGTC.

This clonotype has just a few counts. The chain couples TRBV5-6 to TRBJ2-7; D perhaps matches TRBD1 (6 bases). The CDR3 contains 13 residues. Looked up from germline, CDR1 is SGHDT and CDR2 is YYEEEE. V lost 0 bases, J lost 5 bases, and 9 bases lay in between. This CDR3 reads CASSLDYRDEQYV. DNA for the CDR3: TGTGCCAGCAGCTTGGATTACAGGGACGAGCAGTACGTC.

This clonotype has only a few counts. This chain links TRBV12-3 or TRBV12-4 with TRBJ2-1; D tentatively fits TRBD1 or TRBD2 (6 bases each). The CDR3 spans 13 residues. The V end was cut by 1 base, the J end by 14 bases, with 15 bases between. The CDR3 sequence: CASSLGPGAVKFF. In DNA form, the CDR3 reads TGTGCCAGCAGTTTAGGGCCGGGGGCTGTAAAGTTCTTC.

This clonotype was counted ten times or more. J is TRBJ1-4 and V is TRBV7-9; D may be TRBD1 (6 bases). V shed 6 bases and J shed 3 bases, with 11 bases lying between them. Looked up from germline, CDR1 is SEHNR and CDR2 is FQNEAQ (reference sequence). The CDR3 has 14 amino acids. The CDR3 sequence is CASSRGGANEKLFF. The CDR3 DNA reads as TGTGCCAGCAGTCGAGGGGGTGCTAATGAAAAACTGTTTTTT.